This TCR beta chain came from a study of identical twins. This clonotype was counted between two and nine times. Its specificity is not known. TCRdb passed the 5' RACE reads through MiXCR, listing each CDR3 protein once. The data contain some 710,000 distinct CDR3 sequences, roughly 6% of them seen just once; the ten biggest clones take up 1.5% to 2%. Study-level findings and limits: Analyses based on zero insertions could be partly confounded by invariant MAIT and iNKT cells.

The germline gives CDR1 SQVTM, CDR2 ANQGSEA. The CDR3 consists of 15 residues. The V gene end was trimmed by 7 bases and the J gene end by 2 bases; junction bases not matched to a gene: 11. The origin of this receptor is a man aged 18-30 years in good health. What was sequenced was naive T cells sorted from blood. The rearrangement links TRBV29-1 to TRBJ2-3, with 8 bases lining up with TRBD1. CDR3 bases: TGCAGCGCCACCTCAGACAGGGGATACACAGATACGCAGTATTTT. It specifies CSATSDRGYTDTQYF.